The T cell receptor beta chain described here comes from a study of shared clonotypes between healthy human individuals. Study findings and constraints: Only blood was sampled, and tissue TCR repertoires likely differ from blood ones.

All the donors were Caucasian adults who lived in Nashville, Tennessee. Negatively enriched CD4+ T cells were divided by CD45RA into naive and memory. Original processing methods: ImmunoSEQ supplied junction-only sequences lacking quality scores, so filtering was different. Assay used: immunoSEQ multiplex PCR; TCRdb lists only in-frame clones, some missing. D and trimming were read from the DNA, whereas the V and J calls and clone size are those reported in that table. The sample shows around 1.4 million clones, approximately 98.5% of them seen only once. To note about this clone: Antigen specificity is unknown.

This TCR was recovered from a man under 40 in good health. Sequenced: naive CD4+ T cells sorted from blood. As to subset: CD45RA+ positively selected.

CDR3 sequence (DNA): TGTGCCAGCAGTCGACGGGATGGACAGCTCTACGAGCAGTACTTC. It encodes CASSRRDGQLYEQYF. V gene TRBV6-5 combines with J gene TRBJ2-7; TRBD1 is a possible D gene (6 bases). V dropped 5 bases and J dropped 3 bases, with 17 bases sitting between them. The CDR3 length is 15 residues. Germline V gene lookup returns CDR1 MNHEY and CDR2 SVGAGI.